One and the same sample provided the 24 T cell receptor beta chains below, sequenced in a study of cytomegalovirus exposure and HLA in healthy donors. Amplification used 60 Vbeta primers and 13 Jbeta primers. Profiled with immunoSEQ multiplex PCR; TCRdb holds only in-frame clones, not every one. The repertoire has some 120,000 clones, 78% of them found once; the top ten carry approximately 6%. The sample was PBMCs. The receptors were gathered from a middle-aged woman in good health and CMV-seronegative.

The CDR3 bases are TGTGCCAGCAGTGTACCGGGACAGCAGAACTATGGCTACACCTTC. It is translated as CASSVPGQQNYGYTF. The V call is TRBV28, the J call TRBJ1-2, with 7 bases lining up with TRBD1. The CDR3 contains 15 residues. CDR1 and CDR2 from the germline V gene are MDHEN and SYDVKM. The junction had 8 bases not matched to a gene; V was cut back by 5 bases and J by 2 bases.

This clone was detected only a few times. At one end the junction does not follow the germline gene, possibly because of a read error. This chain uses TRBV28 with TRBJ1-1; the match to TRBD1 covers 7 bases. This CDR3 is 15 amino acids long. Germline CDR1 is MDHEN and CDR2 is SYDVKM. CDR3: CASRHTGAPVTGAFF. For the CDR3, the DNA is TGTGCCAGCAGGCACACAGGGGCCCCGGTCACTGGAGCTTTCTTT. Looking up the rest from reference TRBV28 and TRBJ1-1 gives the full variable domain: DVKVTQSSRYLVKRTGEKVFLECVQDMDHENMFWYRQDPGLGLRLIYFSYDVKMKEKGDIPEGYSVSREKKERFSLILESASTNQTSMYLCASRHTGAPVTGAFFGQGTRLTVV.

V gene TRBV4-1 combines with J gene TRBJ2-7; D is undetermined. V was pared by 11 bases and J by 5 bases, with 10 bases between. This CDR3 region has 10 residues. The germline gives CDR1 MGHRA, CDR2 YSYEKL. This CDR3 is CAPRIHEQYF. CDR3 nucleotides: TGCGCCCCCCGTATCCACGAGCAGTACTTC.

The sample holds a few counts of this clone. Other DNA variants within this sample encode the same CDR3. The DNA for the CDR3 is TGCAGCGTGGCCAGGGGCTACGAGCAGTACTTC. Protein product: CSVARGYEQYF. The rearrangement uses TRBV29-1 and TRBJ2-7; TRBD1 might be the D (6 bases). CDR1 and CDR2 from the germline V gene are SQVTM and ANQGSEA. This CDR3 region has 11 residues. The V end was cut by 6 bases, the J end by 3 bases, with 9 bases between.

CDR3 DNA sequence: TGTGCCAGTAGTTCTAGCGGGAGTGGTTACGAGCAGTACTTC. It yields the protein CASSSSGSGYEQYF. The rearrangement links TRBV19 to TRBJ2-7; 10 nucleotides line up with TRBD2. CDR1 LNHDA and CDR2 SQIVND come from the germline V gene (reference sequence). The CDR3 extends over 14 amino acids. J lost 4 bases, V lost 5 bases, and 5 bases had no gene match.

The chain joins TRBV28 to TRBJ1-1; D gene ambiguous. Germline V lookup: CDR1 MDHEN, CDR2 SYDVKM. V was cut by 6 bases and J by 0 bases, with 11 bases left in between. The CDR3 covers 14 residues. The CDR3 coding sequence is TGTGCCAGCAGGCGACTCGTATTGAACACTGAAGCTTTCTTT. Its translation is CASRRLVLNTEAFF.

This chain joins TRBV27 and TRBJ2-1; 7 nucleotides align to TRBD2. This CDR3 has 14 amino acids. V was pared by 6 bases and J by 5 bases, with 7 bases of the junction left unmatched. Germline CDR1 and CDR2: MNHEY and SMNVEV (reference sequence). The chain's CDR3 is CASRMGGVNNEQFF. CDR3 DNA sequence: TGTGCCAGCAGGATGGGAGGGGTCAACAATGAGCAGTTCTTC.

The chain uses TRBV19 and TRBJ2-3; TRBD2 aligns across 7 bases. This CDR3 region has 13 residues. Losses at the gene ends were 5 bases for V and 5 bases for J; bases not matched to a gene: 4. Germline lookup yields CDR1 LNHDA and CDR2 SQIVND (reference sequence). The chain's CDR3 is CASSWTRGDTQYF. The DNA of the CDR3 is TGTGCCAGTAGTTGGACTAGAGGAGATACGCAGTATTTT.

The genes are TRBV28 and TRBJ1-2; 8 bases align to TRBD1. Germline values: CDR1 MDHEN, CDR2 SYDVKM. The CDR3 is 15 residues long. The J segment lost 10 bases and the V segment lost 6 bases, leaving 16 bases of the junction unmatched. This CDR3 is CASSELDRASPVYTF. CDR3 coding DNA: TGTGCCAGCAGCGAATTGGACAGGGCCTCCCCCGTCTACACCTTC.

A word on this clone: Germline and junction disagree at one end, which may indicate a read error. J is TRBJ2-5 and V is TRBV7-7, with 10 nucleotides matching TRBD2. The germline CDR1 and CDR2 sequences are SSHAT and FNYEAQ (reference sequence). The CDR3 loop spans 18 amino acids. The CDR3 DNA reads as TGTGCTAGCAGCTTAAATCGAGCGGCTAGCGGGAGCCAAGAGACCCAGTACTTC. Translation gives CASSLNRAASGSQETQYF.

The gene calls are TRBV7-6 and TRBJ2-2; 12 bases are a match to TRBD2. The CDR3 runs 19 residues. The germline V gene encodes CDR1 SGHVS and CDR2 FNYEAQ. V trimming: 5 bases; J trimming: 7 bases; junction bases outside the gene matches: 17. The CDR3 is CASSPRGLAGSPRDGELFF. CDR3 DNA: TGTGCCAGCAGCCCGAGGGGACTAGCGGGTTCCCCCAGGGACGGGGAGCTGTTTTTT.

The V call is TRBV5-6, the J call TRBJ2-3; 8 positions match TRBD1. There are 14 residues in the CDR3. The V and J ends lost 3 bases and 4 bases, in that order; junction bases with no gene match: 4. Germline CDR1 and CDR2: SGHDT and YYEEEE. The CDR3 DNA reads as TGTGCCAGCAGCTCCGGACAGGGCGCAGATACGCAGTATTTT. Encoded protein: CASSSGQGADTQYF.

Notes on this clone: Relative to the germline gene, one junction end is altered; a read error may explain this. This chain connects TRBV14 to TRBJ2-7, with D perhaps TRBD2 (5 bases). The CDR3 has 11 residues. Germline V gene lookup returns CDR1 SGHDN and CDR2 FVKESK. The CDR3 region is CASSQTGKKDF. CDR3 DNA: TGTGCCAGCAGCCAAACCGGGAAGAAGGACTTC.

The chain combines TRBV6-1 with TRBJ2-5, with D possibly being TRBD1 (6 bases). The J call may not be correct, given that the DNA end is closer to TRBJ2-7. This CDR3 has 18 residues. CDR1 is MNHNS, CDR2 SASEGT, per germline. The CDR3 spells CASSVRTALSQKFYEQYF. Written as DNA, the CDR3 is TGTGCCAGCAGTGTGAGGACAGCTCTATCGCAAAAATTCTACGAGCAGTACTTC.

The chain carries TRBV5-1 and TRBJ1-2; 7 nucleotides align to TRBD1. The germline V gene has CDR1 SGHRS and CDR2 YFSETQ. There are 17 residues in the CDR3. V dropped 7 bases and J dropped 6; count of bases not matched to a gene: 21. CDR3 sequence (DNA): TGCGCCAGCTCTCCCGAGCGGCCGGGAGGGGGCGGAGATGGCTACACCTTC. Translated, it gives CASSPERPGGGGDGYTF.

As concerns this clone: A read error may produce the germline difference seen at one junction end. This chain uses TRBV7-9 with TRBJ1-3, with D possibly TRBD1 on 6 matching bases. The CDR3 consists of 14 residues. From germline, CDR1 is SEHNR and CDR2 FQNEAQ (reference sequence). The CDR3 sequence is CSSSLTGSGNTIYF. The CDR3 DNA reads TGTTCCAGCAGCCTGACAGGATCTGGAAACACCATATATTTT.

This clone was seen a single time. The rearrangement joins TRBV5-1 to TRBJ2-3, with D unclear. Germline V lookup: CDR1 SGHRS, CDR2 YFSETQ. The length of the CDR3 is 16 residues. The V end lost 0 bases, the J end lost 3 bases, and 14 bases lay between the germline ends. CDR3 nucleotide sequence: TGCGCCAGCAGCTTGGCTGTGTCCCTAGTGACAGATACGCAGTATTTT. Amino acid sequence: CASSLAVSLVTDTQYF.

The CDR3 is CASSLRETNEKLFF. In DNA form, the CDR3 reads TGTGCCAGCAGTCTCCGGGAAACTAATGAAAAACTGTTTTTT. V gene TRBV6-1 combines with J gene TRBJ1-4; D unclear. The germline V and J ends were trimmed by 5 bases and 1 base, with 8 bases remaining between them. This CDR3 region has 14 residues. Germline CDR1 MNHNS, CDR2 SASEGT.

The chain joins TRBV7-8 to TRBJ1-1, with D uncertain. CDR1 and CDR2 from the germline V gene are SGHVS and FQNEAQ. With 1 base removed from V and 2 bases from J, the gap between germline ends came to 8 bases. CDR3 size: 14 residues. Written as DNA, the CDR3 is TGTGCCAGCAGCTTAGGCGGGAGAAACACTGAAGCTTTCTTT. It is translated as CASSLGGRNTEAFF. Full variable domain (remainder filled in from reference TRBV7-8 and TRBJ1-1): GAGVSQSPRYKVAKRGQDVALRCDPISGHVSLFWYQQALGQGPEFLTYFQNEAQLDKSGLPSDRFFAERPEGSVSTLKIQRTQQEDSAVYLCASSLGGRNTEAFFGQGTRLTVV.

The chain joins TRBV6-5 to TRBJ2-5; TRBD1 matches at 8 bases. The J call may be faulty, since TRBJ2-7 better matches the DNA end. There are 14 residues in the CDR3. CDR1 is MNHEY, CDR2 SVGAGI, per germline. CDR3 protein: CASSVQGAGYEQYF. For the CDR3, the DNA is TGTGCCAGCAGTGTTCAGGGGGCGGGCTACGAGCAGTACTTC.

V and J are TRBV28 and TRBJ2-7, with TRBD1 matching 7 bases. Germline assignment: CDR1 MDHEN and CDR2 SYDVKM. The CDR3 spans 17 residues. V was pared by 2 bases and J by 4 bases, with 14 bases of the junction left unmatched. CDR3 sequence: CASSLPPAGGNSYEQYF. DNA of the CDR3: TGTGCCAGCAGTTTACCCCCCGCAGGGGGTAATAGTTACGAGCAGTACTTC. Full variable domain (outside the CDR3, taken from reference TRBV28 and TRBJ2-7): DVKVTQSSRYLVKRTGEKVFLECVQDMDHENMFWYRQDPGLGLRLIYFSYDVKMKEKGDIPEGYSVSREKKERFSLILESASTNQTSMYLCASSLPPAGGNSYEQYFGPGTRLTVT.

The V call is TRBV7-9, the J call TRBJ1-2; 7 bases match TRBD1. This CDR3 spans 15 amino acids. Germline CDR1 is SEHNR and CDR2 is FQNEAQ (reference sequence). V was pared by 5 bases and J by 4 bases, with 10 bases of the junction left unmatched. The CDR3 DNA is TGTGCCAGCAGCCAGGGACAGCGTCCTTTCTATGGCTACACCTTC. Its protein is CASSQGQRPFYGYTF. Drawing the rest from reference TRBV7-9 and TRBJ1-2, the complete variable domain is DTGVSQNPRHKITKRGQNVTFRCDPISEHNRLYWYRQTLGQGPEFLTYFQNEAQLEKSRLLSDRFSAERPKGSFSTLEIQRTEQGDSAMYLCASSQGQRPFYGYTFGSGTRLTVV.

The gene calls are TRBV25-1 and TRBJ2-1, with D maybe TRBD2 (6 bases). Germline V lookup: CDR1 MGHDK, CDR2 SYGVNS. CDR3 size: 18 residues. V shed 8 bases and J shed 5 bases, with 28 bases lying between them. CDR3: CASVFRDLAEVVHNEQFF. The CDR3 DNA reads TGTGCCAGCGTCTTCCGGGACTTAGCAGAGGTTGTCCACAATGAGCAGTTCTTC.

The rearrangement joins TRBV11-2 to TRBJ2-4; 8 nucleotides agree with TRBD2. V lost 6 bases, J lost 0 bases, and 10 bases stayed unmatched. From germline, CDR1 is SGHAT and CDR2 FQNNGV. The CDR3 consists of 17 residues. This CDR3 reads CASSYPGLGLAKNIQYF. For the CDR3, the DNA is TGTGCCAGCAGTTACCCGGGACTAGGTCTAGCCAAAAACATTCAGTACTTC.